This is a list of T cell receptor beta chains from one sample in a study of identical twins. TCRdb fed the 5' RACE reads into MiXCR, producing one record per CDR3 protein. The data show 1.5 million to 2 million distinct CDR3 sequences, with less than 35% seen just once and 0.25% to 0.3% held by the top ten. Sequenced: cord blood. These receptors all come from a newborn girl in good health. The CDR3 runs from the conserved cysteine through the conserved F or W. The D gene is left open where the match is weak. Clone sizes are given selectively: once, few, many, or a class where the clone is expanded.

>TRBJ1-5|few|TRBV28|-
CASTLGGRSNQPQHF
TGTGCCAGCACTTTAGGGGGGCGTAGCAATCAGCCCCAGCATTTT
>TRBJ2-7|many|TRBV20-1|-
CSANSGPRWYF
TGCAGTGCTAATTCCGGGCCTCGTTGGTACTTC
>TRBJ1-1|-|TRBV15|-
CATSREGGNTEAFF
TGTGCCACCAGCAGAGAGGGGGGGAACACTGAAGCTTTCTTT
>TRBJ2-5|many|TRBV29-1|TRBD1
CSGYRGRRETQYF
TGCAGCGGATACAGGGGAAGGAGAGAGACCCAGTACTTC
>TRBJ2-1|-|TRBV5-1|TRBD2
CASSLFTSGGVNEQFF
TGCGCCAGCAGCTTGTTCACTAGCGGGGGGGTGAATGAGCAGTTCTTC
>TRBJ2-3|-|TRBV10-3|TRBD2
CAISSTSGATDTQYF
TGTGCCATCAGTTCGACTAGCGGGGCCACAGATACGCAGTATTTT
>TRBJ2-7|-|TRBV3-1|TRBD2
CASSQTGTIASNEQYF
TGTGCCAGCAGCCAGACCGGGACTATAGCTTCGAATGAGCAGTACTTC
>TRBJ2-1|few|TRBV6-2/TRBV6-3|-
CASSYYSGLSSYNEQFF
TGTGCCAGCAGTTACTATAGCGGACTAAGCTCCTACAATGAGCAGTTCTTC
>TRBJ2-4|-|TRBV10-2|-
CASRSGDGPGKNIQYF
TGCGCCAGCAGATCAGGGGATGGCCCGGGCAAAAACATTCAGTACTTC
>TRBJ2-1|once|TRBV15|-
CATSREDLSYNEQFF
TGTGCCACCAGCAGGGAAGACCTCTCCTACAATGAGCAGTTCTTC
>TRBJ1-2|many|TRBV7-2|-
CASSLRRGGYTF
TGTGCCAGCAGTTTAAGAAGAGGTGGCTACACCTTC
>TRBJ1-4|few|TRBV5-1|-
CASSSLGEGEKLFF
TGCGCCAGCAGCTCGTTGGGGGAGGGGGAAAAACTGTTTTTT
>TRBJ2-4|-|TRBV5-6|-
CASTLPFGGEQYF
TGTGCCAGCACCTTGCCTTTTGGAGGTGAGCAGTACTTC
>TRBJ2-4|-|TRBV20-1|-
CSARHRAKNIQYF
TGCAGTGCTAGACACAGGGCCAAAAACATTCAGTACTTC
>TRBJ1-2|-|TRBV21-1|-
CASSKEERAWGYTF
TGTGCCAGCAGCAAAGAGGAACGGGCTTGGGGCTACACCTTC
>TRBJ2-2|-|TRBV12-3/TRBV12-4|TRBD1
CASNDRGQGGELFF
TGTGCCAGCAATGACAGGGGGCAGGGCGGGGAGCTGTTTTTT
>TRBJ2-5|-|TRBV3-1|TRBD2
CASSQAQTSGRRETQYF
TGTGCCAGCAGCCAAGCCCAGACTAGCGGGAGAAGGGAGACCCAGTACTTC
>TRBJ2-7|-|TRBV6-6|TRBD2
CASSGKAGGCEQYF
TGTGCCAGCTCAGGGAAAGCGGGAGGTTGCGAGCAGTACTTC
>TRBJ2-1|few|TRBV28|TRBD2
CASSILAGAAYNEQFF
TGTGCCAGCAGTATACTAGCGGGAGCGGCCTACAATGAGCAGTTCTTC
>TRBJ2-1|-|TRBV6-8|-
CASSPPSDEQFF
TGTGCCAGCAGTCCGCCGTCAGATGAGCAGTTCTTC
>TRBJ2-1|-|TRBV6-5|TRBD2
CASSTTGTSAYNAQFF
TGTGCCAGCAGTACGACCGGGACTAGCGCCTACAATGCGCAGTTCTTC
>TRBJ2-5|-|TRBV15|-
CATSRRRLQETQYF
TGTGCCACCAGCAGGAGGAGACTTCAAGAGACCCAGTACTTC
>TRBJ2-1|many|TRBV12-3/TRBV12-4|TRBD2
CASSLRGGANEQFF
TGTGCCAGCAGCCTCCGCGGGGGGGCCAATGAGCAGTTCTTC
>TRBJ2-7|-|TRBV20-1|TRBD2
CSARDSGGPYEQYF
TGCAGTGCTAGAGATAGCGGGGGGCCATACGAGCAGTACTTC
>TRBJ2-5|-|TRBV10-3|-
CAISREAEQETQYF
TGTGCCATCAGTAGAGAGGCGGAACAAGAGACCCAGTACTTC
>TRBJ2-7|few|TRBV25-1|TRBD1
CASSESRTGGYNEQYF
TGTGCCAGCAGTGAATCTCGGACAGGGGGATACAATGAGCAGTACTTC
>TRBJ1-4|few|TRBV5-1|-
CASSLGMGNEKLFF
TGCGCCAGCAGCTTGGGGATGGGTAATGAAAAACTGTTTTTT
>TRBJ2-4|few|TRBV28|-
CASSLSRGGMLAKNIQYF
TGTGCCAGCAGTTTATCCCGTGGGGGGATGCTAGCCAAAAACATTCAGTACTTC
>TRBJ2-1|few|TRBV12-3/TRBV12-4|-
CASNRRQATYNEQFF
TGTGCCAGCAACCGAAGACAGGCAACCTACAATGAGCAGTTCTTC
>TRBJ2-1|-|TRBV7-2|TRBD2
CASSFLGLAGNEQFF
TGTGCCAGCAGCTTCCTAGGACTAGCGGGTAATGAGCAGTTCTTC
>TRBJ2-7|-|TRBV13|TRBD1
CASSSRPGDSGLYEQYF
TGTGCCAGCAGCTCCCGCCCCGGGGACAGTGGACTCTACGAGCAGTACTTC
>TRBJ2-1|-|TRBV7-7|TRBD2
CASSLVIAGVNEQFF
TGTGCTAGCAGCTTAGTTATCGCGGGAGTCAATGAGCAGTTCTTC
>TRBJ2-3|once|TRBV9|TRBD2
CASSVDLLAGGADTQYF
TGTGCCAGCAGCGTAGATCTGCTAGCGGGGGGTGCAGATACGCAGTATTTT
>TRBJ2-2|few|TRBV29-1|-
CSAADRTAGELFF
TGCAGCGCGGCGGACAGAACGGCCGGGGAGCTGTTTTTT
>TRBJ1-2|-|TRBV29-1|-
CSAGTRDGYTF
TGCAGCGCCGGGACAAGGGATGGCTACACCTTC
>TRBJ2-3|few|TRBV27|-
CASSKTDRSSTDTQYF
TGTGCCAGCAGCAAGACCGACAGATCTAGCACAGATACGCAGTATTTT
>TRBJ1-2|few|TRBV20-1|-
CSGTGTNYGYTF
TGCAGTGGGACCGGGACAAACTATGGCTACACCTTC
>TRBJ2-5|-|TRBV9|TRBD2
CASSVFSGRTKETQYF
TGTGCCAGCAGCGTATTCAGCGGGAGGACCAAAGAGACCCAGTACTTC
>TRBJ1-6|-|TRBV20-1|-
CSARGGGPNSPLHF
TGCAGTGCTAGAGGGGGAGGGCCTAATTCACCCCTCCACTTT
>TRBJ1-1|few|TRBV18|TRBD1
CASSPGQAGNTEAFF
TGTGCCAGCTCACCGGGACAGGCGGGGAACACTGAAGCTTTCTTT
>TRBJ1-1|many|TRBV5-1|-
CASSLDWNTEAFF
TGTGCCAGCAGCTTAGACTGGAACACTGAAGCTTTCTTT
>TRBJ1-2|-|TRBV5-1|-
CASSGGHRNYGYTF
TGCGCCAGCAGCGGAGGACATAGGAACTATGGCTACACCTTC
>TRBJ1-2|-|TRBV18|-
CASSPPNRDYGYTF
TGTGCCAGCTCACCACCGAACAGGGACTATGGCTACACCTTC
>TRBJ2-2|-|TRBV29-1|-
CSVWDNTGELFF
TGCAGCGTTTGGGATAACACCGGGGAGCTGTTTTTT
>TRBJ2-3|-|TRBV6-6|TRBD2
CASSSRGGMGYTQYF
TGTGCCAGCAGTTCTCGCGGGGGAATGGGGTATACGCAGTATTTT
>TRBJ1-1|-|TRBV5-1|-
CASSALGGGGEAFF
TGCGCCAGCAGCGCCCTGGGCGGGGGAGGTGAAGCTTTCTTT
>TRBJ2-7|-|TRBV5-1|-
CASGLEGSSYEQYF
TGCGCCAGCGGCTTGGAAGGGAGCTCCTACGAGCAGTACTTC
>TRBJ2-7|-|TRBV27|TRBD2
CASSLTTRLADYNEQYF
TGTGCCAGCAGTTTAACTACTAGACTAGCGGACTACAATGAGCAGTACTTC
>TRBJ2-7|-|TRBV28|TRBD2
CASLREGPYEQYF
TGTGCCAGCTTGCGGGAGGGCCCCTACGAGCAGTACTTC